This T cell receptor beta chain stems from a study of Graves' ophthalmopathy and Graves' hyperthyroidism. Overall study results and limits: A majority of expanded thyroid clonotypes exceeding 0.001 frequency were likewise present in blood. A model built from 13 signatures distinguished ophthalmopathy from stable hyperthyroidism with approximately 89% sensitivity and approximately 80% specificity.

The junction had 10 bases not matched to a gene; V was cut back by 6 bases and J by 3 bases. The CDR3 extends over 16 amino acids. Germline V gene lookup returns CDR1 MNHNS and CDR2 SASEGT. For repertoire sequencing, the TCR beta CDR3 regions were amplified from RNA transcripts. In the first round, RT-PCR was carried out with HTBI primers, and a multiplex PCR formed the second round. TCRdb re-called the multiplex PCR reads through MiXCR, storing one row per CDR3 protein. Of hundreds of thousands of distinct CDR3 sequences in the sample, around 21% were seen once. Remarks on this clonotype: Its antigen is not identified.

Patients were left out if they had other autoimmune diseases, uncontrolled infections, pregnancy or lactation. This TCR came from a young woman with stable Graves' hyperthyroidism. This chain joins TRBV6-1 and TRBJ1-1; 10 positions agree with TRBD1. Input material: peripheral blood. The CDR3 protein is CASRTPGQGFYTEAFF. CDR3 coding DNA: TGTGCCAGCAGGACCCCGGGACAGGGGTTTTACACTGAAGCTTTCTTT.